One and the same sample provided the 11 T cell receptor beta chains below, sequenced in a study of blood T cell repertoires in COVID-19. Clones were sequenced by immunoSEQ multiplex PCR, and TCRdb holds only the in-frame ones, with some missing. Among 90,000 to 120,000 clones listed, around 81% were seen once. Sequenced sample: peripheral blood. These receptors came from a woman in her seventies with acute or convalescent COVID-19.

The rearrangement links TRBV7-9 to TRBJ1-1; D possibly corresponds to TRBD1 (5 bases). CDR3 length: 14 residues. Germline CDR1 SEHNR, CDR2 FQNEAQ (reference sequence). CDR3 in amino acids: CAIAGAIKNTEAFF. The CDR3 region has the DNA TGTGCAATTGCTGGGGCAATCAAGAACACTGAAGCTTTCTTT. The whole variable domain, remainder taken from reference TRBV7-9 and TRBJ1-1, is DTGVSQNPRHKITKRGQNVTFRCDPISEHNRLYWYRQTLGQGPEFLTYFQNEAQLEKSRLLSDRFSAERPKGSFSTLEIQRTEQGDSAMYLCAIAGAIKNTEAFFGQGTRLTVV.

The gene calls are TRBV19 and TRBJ2-2; a weak D match, TRBD2 (6 bases). The CDR3 is made up of 16 amino acids. Trimming stripped 4 bases from V and 0 bases from J, with 12 bases between. Germline V gene sequence: CDR1 LNHDA, CDR2 SQIVND (reference sequence). CDR3 nucleotide sequence: TGTGCCAGTAGTAAGTCCCGCGGGACGAACACCGGGGAGCTGTTTTTT. This sequence encodes CASSKSRGTNTGELFF.

To note about this clone: This sample includes further DNA sequences coding for the same CDR3. This chain connects TRBV12-3 or TRBV12-4 to TRBJ1-5; TRBD1 might be the D (6 bases). Trimming shortened V by 5 bases and J by 1 base, and 6 bases separated the two germline ends. The CDR3 spans 13 residues. CDR3 residues: CASSQGSNQPQHF. Written as DNA, the CDR3 is TGTGCCAGCAGTCAGGGGAGCAATCAGCCCCAGCATTTT.

The rearrangement uses TRBV30 and TRBJ1-6; 7 bases match TRBD1. With 3 bases clipped from V and 8 bases from J, the junction kept 13 bases outside the gene matches. CDR3 length: 16 residues. Germline V CDR1 and CDR2: GTSNPN, SVGIG (reference sequence). CDR3: CAWRMTGSRGDSPLHF. The DNA for the CDR3 is TGTGCCTGGAGGATGACAGGGAGTCGAGGGGATTCACCCCTCCACTTT.

V gene TRBV3-1 (or the pseudogene TRBV3-2) combines with J gene TRBJ1-1; maybe TRBD1 (5 bases). The CDR3 runs 14 residues. Trimming removed 0 bases at V and 1 base at J, with 6 bases between. Germline V lookup: CDR1 LGHDT, CDR2 YNNKEL (reference sequence). CDR3 loop: CASSQDGGNTEAFF. CDR3 nucleotide sequence: TGTGCCAGCAGCCAAGACGGGGGGAACACTGAAGCTTTCTTT.

The chain combines TRBV6-2 or TRBV6-3 with TRBJ1-4, with D unresolved. With 2 bases removed from V and 2 bases from J, the gap between germline ends came to 27 bases. This CDR3 is built from 21 residues. Germline CDR1 reads MNHEY; CDR2 reads SVGEGT. The CDR3 region is CASSYVGFAVDWGRTNEKLFF. CDR3 coding DNA: TGTGCCAGCAGTTACGTGGGGTTTGCGGTGGACTGGGGAAGGACTAATGAAAAACTGTTTTTT.

The chain links TRBV28 to TRBJ1-6, with D perhaps TRBD1 (5 bases). Germline V gene data show CDR1 as MDHEN and CDR2 as SYDVKM. This CDR3 has 15 amino acids. Trimming took off 8 bases at V and 6 bases at J, with 17 bases between the two ends. For the CDR3, the DNA is TGTGCCAGCGGAACCGCGGGACGGACTAATTCACCCCTCCACTTT. Protein product: CASGTAGRTNSPLHF.

The rearrangement links TRBV7-3 to TRBJ1-1; D unresolved. Trimming took off 0 bases at V and 0 bases at J, with 2 bases between the two ends. This CDR3 is built from 13 residues. Per germline, CDR1 SGHTA and CDR2 FQGTGA. This chain's CDR3 is CASSLTMNTEAFF. The DNA for the CDR3 is TGTGCCAGCAGCTTAACCATGAACACTGAAGCTTTCTTT.

The chain carries TRBV9 and TRBJ1-4; D is possibly TRBD1 (5 bases). Germline V CDR1 and CDR2: SGDLS, YYNGEE. The CDR3 contains 13 residues. Deletions cut 4 bases from V and 4 bases from J, with 8 bases between. CDR3 coding DNA: TGTGCCAGCAGCACAGGTGATAATGAAAAACTGTTTTTT. It encodes CASSTGDNEKLFF.

In the case of this clone: A junction end diverges from the germline sequence, so it may reflect a read error. The chain carries TRBV9 and TRBJ1-1; the D gene is possibly TRBD1 (5 bases). Germline V gives CDR1 SGDLS, CDR2 YYNGEE. This CDR3 is 10 amino acids long. CDR3 sequence: CASSDEDSRF. DNA of the CDR3: TGTGCCAGCAGCGACGAAGACAGCCGCTTT.

The chain carries TRBV7-3 and TRBJ2-7, with a tentative D call TRBD2 (7 bases). Trimming took 2 bases from V and 0 from J, leaving 11 bases between them. Germline V gene data show CDR1 as SGHTA and CDR2 as FQGTGA. This CDR3 region has 15 residues. This chain's CDR3 is CASSLYGGPSYEQYV. CDR3 coding DNA: TGTGCCAGCAGCTTATACGGGGGGCCCTCCTACGAGCAGTACGTC.